The present entry profiles one TCR beta chain with its context. The junction departs from the called germline gene at one end, perhaps through a read error. These data are taken from a study of chemoradiotherapy in HPV16-positive cancers. Repeated repertoire sampling spanned the course of chemoradiotherapy. Germline CDR1 is SSHAT and CDR2 is FNYEAQ (reference sequence). The CDR3 is 12 residues long. Clones were sequenced by immunoSEQ multiplex PCR, and TCRdb holds only the in-frame ones, with some missing. The profile shows about 33,000 clones, about 88% of them singletons. The clonotype originates from a human donor with HPV-associated anogenital cancer. V usage is TRBV7-7 and J usage is TRBJ2-7; D gene unclear. The sequencing here drew on blood, taken from a patient who underwent chemoradiotherapy. The CDR3 sequence: CASSLTHYEQYF. CDR3 nucleotide sequence: TGTGCTAGCAGCTTAACACACTACGAGCAGTACTTC. The full variable domain, rest sourced from reference TRBV7-7 and TRBJ2-7, is GAGVSQSPRYKVTKRGQDVTLRCDPISSHATLYWYQQALGQGPEFLTYFNYEAQPDKSGLPSDRFSAERPEGSISTLTIQRTEQRDSAMYRCASSLTHYEQYFGPGTRLTVT.